The 12 T cell receptor beta chains reported below all come from one sample, sequenced in a study of cytomegalovirus exposure and HLA in healthy donors. 60 Vbeta and 13 Jbeta primers were used in PCR. Using immunoSEQ multiplex PCR, the repertoire was profiled, and TCRdb retains in-frame clones only, with some absent. The sample consists of 120,000 or so clones, more than 65% of them appearing once. The material sequenced was PBMCs. The receptors here all came from a man younger than 35 in good health and CMV-seronegative.

V and J are TRBV5-8 and TRBJ1-2; no definite D call. Looked up from germline, CDR1 is SGHTS and CDR2 is YDEGEE. V was trimmed by 5 bases and J by 5 bases, leaving 10 bases between them. This CDR3 comprises 12 residues. The CDR3, as DNA: TGTGCCAGCAGTAGACTGAAGTATGGCTACACCTTC. Encoded protein: CASSRLKYGYTF.

The chain combines TRBV6-5 with TRBJ2-3; 10 bases are a match to TRBD1. With 7 bases clipped from V and 5 bases from J, the junction kept 6 bases outside the gene matches. The CDR3 consists of 14 residues. CDR1 and CDR2 from the germline V gene are MNHEY and SVGAGI. As DNA, the CDR3 is TGTGCCAGCACCGAGACAGGGGGCAGAGATACGCAGTATTTT. Translating gives CASTETGGRDTQYF.

The sample holds one count of this clone. The gene calls are TRBV5-1 and TRBJ1-3; D gene unclear. Germline V gene sequence: CDR1 SGHRS, CDR2 YFSETQ. This CDR3 region has 16 residues. Trimming shortened V by 0 bases and J by 2 bases, and 12 bases separated the two germline ends. CDR3 bases: TGCGCCAGCAGCTTGGGGGAGCCGGGCCCTGGAAACACCATATATTTT. Encoded protein: CASSLGEPGPGNTIYF. Full variable domain (remainder filled in from reference TRBV5-1 and TRBJ1-3): KAGVTQTPRYLIKTRGQQVTLSCSPISGHRSVSWYQQTPGQGLQFLFEYFSETQRNKGNFPGRFSGRQFSNSRSEMNVSTLELGDSALYLCASSLGEPGPGNTIYFGEGSWLTVV.

The V and J genes are TRBV7-6 and TRBJ2-3, with 8 bases that match TRBD2. CDR1 and CDR2 from the germline V gene are SGHVS and FNYEAQ. V was clipped by 5 bases and J by 6 bases; unmatched bases: 10. CDR3 length: 15 amino acids. This CDR3 is CASSPNRGGQDTQYF. The DNA of the CDR3 is TGTGCCAGCAGCCCTAACCGGGGGGGGCAGGATACGCAGTATTTT.

In this sample, this clone turned up once. The J gene is TRBJ2-2, the V gene TRBV6-5; D may be TRBD2 (6 bases). This CDR3 contains 12 residues. Trimming left V 5 bases short and J 5 bases short, with 6 bases between. Germline assignment: CDR1 MNHEY and CDR2 SVGAGI. The CDR3 DNA is TGTGCCAGCAGTCGGGGGACCGGGGAGCTGTTTTTT. Translating gives CASSRGTGELFF.

CDR3 sequence reads: CATRMNTEAFF. The DNA of the CDR3 is TGTGCCACTCGTATGAACACTGAAGCTTTCTTT. V and J are TRBV7-9 and TRBJ1-1; D ambiguous. Germline V gene lookup returns CDR1 SEHNR and CDR2 FQNEAQ (reference sequence). The CDR3 contains 11 residues. V lost 10 bases to trimming and J lost 0 bases, with 6 bases between them.

This chain links TRBV5-8 with TRBJ1-1; possible D gene TRBD1, 5 bases. CDR3 length equals 15 residues. Trimming took off 0 bases at V and 1 base at J, with 10 bases between the two ends. Germline CDR1 reads SGHTS; CDR2 reads YDEGEE. DNA for the CDR3: TGTGCCAGCAGCTTGGGACCCAGGGCGAACACTGAAGCTTTCTTT. Its protein is CASSLGPRANTEAFF.

The chain couples TRBV2 to TRBJ1-2; D ambiguous. V was shortened by 6 bases and J by 4 bases, with 9 bases between the two germline ends. Looked up from germline, CDR1 is SNHLY and CDR2 is FYNNEI. The CDR3 is made up of 12 amino acids. CDR3 nucleotides: TGTGCCAGCAGCCCCGGTGGCTATGGCTACACCTTC. Translation gives CASSPGGYGYTF.

This clone was seen a handful of times. The chain is built from TRBV11-2 and TRBJ1-6; no definite D call. Trimming shortened V by 8 bases and J by 10 bases, and 18 bases separated the two germline ends. The CDR3 covers 14 residues. The germline gives CDR1 SGHAT, CDR2 FQNNGV. CDR3 sequence reads: CASGLSDWRSPLHF. CDR3 bases: TGTGCCAGCGGCCTTTCGGATTGGAGGTCACCCCTCCACTTT.

The chain joins TRBV29-1 to TRBJ1-1, with 7 bases aligning to TRBD1. This CDR3 contains 13 residues. From germline, CDR1 is SQVTM and CDR2 ANQGSEA. V lost 5 bases and J lost 2; bases outside the gene matches: 5. The CDR3 reads CSVNRGVNTEAFF. CDR3 bases: TGCAGCGTTAACAGGGGCGTTAACACTGAAGCTTTCTTT. Full variable domain (outside the CDR3, taken from reference TRBV29-1 and TRBJ1-1): SAVISQKPSRDICQRGTSLTIQCQVDSQVTMMFWYRQQPGQSLTLIATANQGSEATYESGFVIDKFPISRPNLTFSTLTVSNMSPEDSSIYLCSVNRGVNTEAFFGQGTRLTVV.

The genes are TRBV10-2 and TRBJ1-1; D is undetermined. Trimming removed 2 bases from V and 0 bases from J, with 7 bases in between. The CDR3 is made up of 14 amino acids. CDR1 and CDR2 from the germline V gene are WSHSY and SAAADI. The CDR3 sequence: CASSEPTVNTEAFF. The DNA for the CDR3 is TGCGCCAGCAGTGAGCCCACTGTGAACACTGAAGCTTTCTTT.

The V gene is TRBV4-3, the J gene TRBJ1-2; the match to TRBD1 covers 7 bases. This CDR3 spans 15 amino acids. Losses at the gene ends were 1 base for V and 4 bases for J; bases not matched to a gene: 6. Looked up from germline, CDR1 is LGHNA and CDR2 is YSLEER. CDR3 in DNA: TGCGCCAGCAGCCAAGGGGTTTCAGGGGGCTATGGCTACACCTTC. Translation: CASSQGVSGGYGYTF.